A single sample gave rise to the 7 T cell receptor beta chains below, sequenced in a study of CD8+ T cells in alopecia areata. RNA extraction was followed by reverse transcription into cDNA, which acted as the sequencing template. Sequencing used immunoSEQ multiplex PCR; TCRdb keeps in-frame clones, though not all of them. The sample records around 140,000 clones, around 49% being singletons. The sequencing here drew on CD4+ T cells sorted from blood, taken at week 0. These TCRs come from a human donor with alopecia areata.

The rearrangement joins TRBV7-2 to TRBJ2-1; 7 nucleotides agree with TRBD2. The CDR3 is 15 residues long. Germline CDR1 is SGHTA and CDR2 is FQGNSA. Germline trimming cut 0 bases from V and 5 bases from J; bases unmatched to any gene: 4. CDR3 nucleotide sequence: TGTGCCAGCAGCTTAGCAGGGACTACCGACAATGAGCAGTTCTTC. Amino acid sequence: CASSLAGTTDNEQFF.

V gene TRBV4-2 combines with J gene TRBJ2-7; D is possibly TRBD1 (6 bases). The V end lost 4 bases, the J end lost 2 bases, and 12 bases lay between the germline ends. Germline V lookup: CDR1 LGHNA, CDR2 YNFKEQ. This CDR3 region has 14 residues. The CDR3 DNA is TGTGCCAGCAGCCCAAGGACAGAACCCTACGAGCAGTACTTC. Translated: CASSPRTEPYEQYF.

This clone showed up just a few times. The chain carries TRBV29-1 and TRBJ2-7; a possible D gene is TRBD2 (6 bases). This CDR3 spans 15 amino acids. Deletions cut 6 bases from V and 3 bases from J, with 21 bases between. Germline-derived CDR1 and CDR2 are SQVTM and ANQGSEA. CDR3 bases: TGCAGCGTAACACTAACGGGAGATCGCTACTACGAGCAGTACTTC. This sequence encodes CSVTLTGDRYYEQYF.

This chain joins TRBV6-5 and TRBJ2-5; D ambiguous. The V end lost 0 bases, the J end lost 1 base, and 9 bases lay between the germline ends. Germline V lookup: CDR1 MNHEY, CDR2 SVGAGI. The CDR3 totals 15 residues. CDR3 nucleotides: TGTGCCAGCAGTTACTCGGTCCGGCCCCAAGAGACCCAGTACTTC. Translating gives CASSYSVRPQETQYF.

This rearrangement joins TRBV15 to TRBJ1-5; 7 positions agree with TRBD1. The CDR3 has 17 residues. J was trimmed by 0 bases and V by 5 bases; bases with no gene match: 10. Germline V gene sequence: CDR1 LNHNV, CDR2 YYDKDF (reference sequence). CDR3 in amino acids: CATSSRYRGYSNQPQHF. CDR3 bases: TGTGCCACCAGCTCCCGCTACAGGGGTTATAGCAATCAGCCCCAGCATTTT.

This chain connects TRBV27 to TRBJ2-5; 7 bases fit TRBD2. CDR3 length: 15 residues. In germline, CDR1 is MNHEY, CDR2 SMNVEV (reference sequence). The J segment lost 8 bases and the V segment lost 0 bases, leaving 9 bases of the junction unmatched. CDR3 nucleotides: TGTGCCAGCAGTTTATCGGGAGGGCCCCCCGGAACCCAGTACTTC. Translated, it gives CASSLSGGPPGTQYF.

In this sample, this clone turned up a few times. This chain uses TRBV27 with TRBJ2-1; TRBD2 might be the D (6 bases). V was shortened by 2 bases and J by 4 bases, with 12 bases between the two germline ends. The V gene's germline CDR1 is MNHEY and CDR2 SMNVEV (reference sequence). The CDR3 consists of 15 residues. CDR3 sequence: CASSLEAGYYNEQFF. CDR3 in DNA: TGTGCCAGCAGTTTAGAGGCGGGATATTACAATGAGCAGTTCTTC.